The 21 T cell receptor beta chains given below trace back to one sample, sequenced in a study of T-cell memory formation after mild COVID-19. TCRdb fed the 5' RACE reads into MiXCR, producing one record per CDR3 protein. In the table there are 400,000 to 500,000 distinct CDR3 sequences, under 20% of which are singletons. Sequenced sample: PBMCs or a T cell subset sorted from them (not recorded which). These receptors came from a young man who had mild COVID-19 (a few samples of this study predate the infection). Cell type and time point are not known.

Only a few counts were recorded for this clonotype. The chain employs TRBV6-2 or TRBV6-3 and TRBJ2-1; no definite D call. The CDR3 contains 11 residues. V was cut by 2 bases and J by 7 bases, with 3 bases left in between. Germline CDR1 reads MNHEY; CDR2 reads SVGEGT. The CDR3 is CASSYQNEQFF. The CDR3 DNA reads as TGTGCCAGCAGTTACCAGAATGAGCAGTTCTTC.

V usage is TRBV10-3 and J usage is TRBJ2-7; 11 nucleotides match TRBD1. The CDR3 length is 15 residues. After removal of 4 bases from V and 5 bases from J, the junction contained 7 bases not matched to a gene. Germline values: CDR1 ENHRY, CDR2 SYGVKD. The CDR3 loop reads CAISVTGTGGNEQYF. DNA for the CDR3: TGTGCCATCAGTGTAACCGGGACAGGGGGGAACGAGCAGTACTTC.

This chain connects TRBV7-9 to TRBJ1-1, with D possibly being TRBD1 (5 bases). The CDR3 has 15 amino acids. CDR1 SEHNR and CDR2 FQNEAQ come from the germline V gene (reference sequence). Trimming stripped 6 bases from V and 1 base from J, with 15 bases between. The CDR3 loop reads CASSSHPTENTEAFF. The CDR3 nucleotides are TGTGCCAGCAGTTCGCACCCGACAGAGAACACTGAAGCTTTCTTT.

The V gene is TRBV6-6, the J gene TRBJ2-7; D is perhaps TRBD1 (6 bases). Germline values: CDR1 MNHNY, CDR2 SVGAGI (reference sequence). The CDR3 has 14 amino acids. The V and J ends lost 4 bases and 9 bases respectively, with 19 bases between them. The DNA of the CDR3 is TGTGCCAGCAGTTCGCAGGGACACCCAGGGGCGCAGTACTTC. Translated: CASSSQGHPGAQYF.

The chain couples TRBV5-1 to TRBJ2-2, with D perhaps TRBD1 or TRBD2 (5 bases each). The V end was cut by 4 bases, the J end by 4 bases, with 23 bases between. The CDR3 runs to 18 residues. CDR1 is SGHRS, CDR2 YFSETQ, per germline. CDR3 amino acids: CASSPSPGHTDSTGELFF. The CDR3 DNA follows: TGCGCCAGCAGCCCGTCTCCGGGGCATACAGACTCCACCGGGGAGCTGTTTTTT. The full variable domain, rest sourced from reference TRBV5-1 and TRBJ2-2, is KAGVTQTPRYLIKTRGQQVTLSCSPISGHRSVSWYQQTPGQGLQFLFEYFSETQRNKGNFPGRFSGRQFSNSRSEMNVSTLELGDSALYLCASSPSPGHTDSTGELFFGEGSRLTVL.

There are a few counts of this clonotype. This chain links TRBV7-9 with TRBJ2-3; 7 nucleotides agree with TRBD1. The CDR3 is 15 amino acids. Germline V gene lookup returns CDR1 SEHNR and CDR2 FQNEAQ (reference sequence). V lost 5 bases to trimming and J lost 5 bases; unmatched junction nucleotides: 10. The CDR3 sequence: CASSLSTGSGDTQYF. The CDR3 DNA sequence: TGTGCCAGCAGCCTATCGACAGGGTCGGGAGATACGCAGTATTTT.

This rearrangement joins TRBV7-2 to TRBJ1-2; a weak D match, TRBD1 (5 bases). This CDR3 spans 13 amino acids. Germline V gene lookup returns CDR1 SGHTA and CDR2 FQGNSA. The ends were cut back, 5 bases at V and 7 bases at J, with 14 bases in the middle. Here the CDR3 reads CASSVQQGSGYTF. In nucleotides, the CDR3 is TGTGCCAGCAGCGTCCAGCAGGGCTCTGGCTACACCTTC.

The CDR3, as DNA: TGTGCCAGCTCAAGGGTCCGGAGCTACGAGCAGTACGTC. Protein product: CASSRVRSYEQYV. This chain joins TRBV18 and TRBJ2-7; D is unresolved. Trimming removed 5 bases from V and 3 bases from J, with 11 bases in between. The germline V gene encodes CDR1 KGHSH and CDR2 LQKENI. CDR3 length equals 13 residues.

The chain links TRBV6-5 to TRBJ1-1; D is undetermined. The V and J ends lost 0 bases and 4 bases respectively, with 9 bases between them. The germline V gene has CDR1 MNHEY and CDR2 SVGAGI. The CDR3 runs 14 residues. CDR3 coding DNA: TGTGCCAGCAGTTACTCAGTTTCTGGCACTGAAGCTTTCTTT. Its protein is CASSYSVSGTEAFF.

In this sample, this clonotype turned up many times. The chain uses TRBV5-1 and TRBJ1-1; TRBD1 might be the D (5 bases). The V end lost 1 base, the J end lost 0 bases, and 16 bases lay between the germline ends. Germline V lookup: CDR1 SGHRS, CDR2 YFSETQ. The CDR3 length is 17 residues. CDR3 sequence reads: CASSLIGLGAMNTEAFF. CDR3 nucleotides: TGCGCCAGCAGCTTGATAGGGCTCGGGGCCATGAACACTGAAGCTTTCTTT.

The chain carries TRBV4-1 and TRBJ1-2; D possibly corresponds to TRBD1 (5 bases). Trimming stripped 1 base from V and 5 bases from J, with 8 bases between. Germline assignment: CDR1 MGHRA and CDR2 YSYEKL. This CDR3 spans 13 amino acids. The DNA for the CDR3 is TGCGCCAGCAGCCAAGCTTCAGGGTATGGCTACACCTTC. Amino acid sequence: CASSQASGYGYTF.

This sequence joins TRBV28 and TRBJ1-1; the D gene is possibly TRBD1 (5 bases). The germline V gene has CDR1 MDHEN and CDR2 SYDVKM. CDR3 length: 13 residues. V was clipped by 7 bases and J by 2 bases, with 11 bases between them. The chain's CDR3 is CASKETVNTEAFF. The CDR3, as DNA: TGTGCCAGCAAGGAGACAGTTAACACTGAAGCTTTCTTT.

The chain combines TRBV12-3 or TRBV12-4 with TRBJ1-2, with unresolved D. There are 12 residues in the CDR3. The germline V and J ends were trimmed by 5 bases and 8 bases, with 12 bases remaining between them. The DNA for the CDR3 is TGTGCCAGCAGTCAGGACGCGGGGGGCTACACCTTC. Translation: CASSQDAGGYTF.

The sample holds many counts of this clonotype. J is TRBJ2-4 and V is TRBV4-2, with TRBD1 matching over 9 bases. After removal of 4 bases from V and 0 bases from J, the junction contained 7 bases not matched to a gene. There are 17 residues in the CDR3. Germline V gene data show CDR1 as LGHNA and CDR2 as YNFKEQ. The CDR3 protein is CASSLRRDRAAKNIQYF. The DNA of the CDR3 is TGTGCCAGCAGCCTCCGTCGGGACAGGGCAGCCAAAAACATTCAGTACTTC.

The chain joins TRBV12-3 or TRBV12-4 to TRBJ2-1; a weak D match, TRBD2 (6 bases). With 1 base removed from V and 7 bases from J, the gap between germline ends came to 17 bases. This CDR3 has 16 amino acids. CDR3 sequence (DNA): TGTGCCAGCAGTTTAGACTGGGGATGGGGACTTAATGAGCAGTTCTTC. It codes for CASSLDWGWGLNEQFF.

The V call is TRBV7-9, the J call TRBJ1-5; D is ambiguous. Germline V lookup: CDR1 SEHNR, CDR2 FQNEAQ (reference sequence). The V and J ends lost 5 bases and 6 bases respectively, with 17 bases between them. The CDR3 runs to 15 residues. The CDR3 DNA reads TGTGCCAGCAGCCTAGGCACCCGGGTGGGTCAGCCCCAGCATTTT. It specifies CASSLGTRVGQPQHF. The full variable domain, in which reference TRBV7-9 and TRBJ1-5 provide the parts outside the CDR3, is DTGVSQNPRHKITKRGQNVTFRCDPISEHNRLYWYRQTLGQGPEFLTYFQNEAQLEKSRLLSDRFSAERPKGSFSTLEIQRTEQGDSAMYLCASSLGTRVGQPQHFGDGTRLSIL.

This sequence joins TRBV14 and TRBJ2-7; 9 nucleotides match TRBD1. The V segment lost 3 bases and the J segment 8 bases; nucleotides outside the gene matches: 5. Germline loops: CDR1 SGHDN, CDR2 FVKESK. This CDR3 has 13 residues. The CDR3 region is CASSQQGQGQQYF. The CDR3 DNA reads TGTGCCAGCAGCCAGCAGGGACAGGGCCAGCAGTACTTC.

In its sample, this clonotype was seen many times. The chain is built from TRBV9 and TRBJ2-5; TRBD2 aligns across 9 bases. Germline V lookup: CDR1 SGDLS, CDR2 YYNGEE. The CDR3 sequence is 16 residues long. The junction had 12 bases not matched to a gene; V was cut back by 4 bases and J by 5 bases. The CDR3 reads CASSSYSGGPAETQYF. The CDR3 nucleotides are TGTGCCAGCAGCTCCTATAGCGGGGGCCCCGCGGAGACCCAGTACTTC.

This clonotype was found a few times. This chain connects TRBV5-1 to TRBJ2-3; 12 bases match TRBD2. Per the germline V gene, CDR1 is SGHRS and CDR2 is YFSETQ. Losses at the gene ends were 3 bases for V and 4 bases for J; bases not matched to a gene: 6. This CDR3 spans 16 amino acids. In DNA form, the CDR3 reads TGCGCCAGCAGCTCAGCTAGCGGGGGGGCCTCAGATACGCAGTATTTT. This sequence encodes CASSSASGGASDTQYF.

This clonotype was picked up a small number of times. The chain recombines TRBV5-1 with TRBJ2-1; 12 nucleotides agree with TRBD2. CDR1 is SGHRS and CDR2 is YFSETQ in the germline V gene. This CDR3 comprises 16 residues. The V segment lost 4 bases and the J segment 7 bases; nucleotides outside the gene matches: 9. In DNA form, the CDR3 reads TGCGCCAGCAGCGTTCTAGCGGGGGGGCCTGAGAATGAGCAGTTCTTC. Protein sequence: CASSVLAGGPENEQFF. The whole variable domain, filled in from reference TRBV5-1 and TRBJ2-1, reads KAGVTQTPRYLIKTRGQQVTLSCSPISGHRSVSWYQQTPGQGLQFLFEYFSETQRNKGNFPGRFSGRQFSNSRSEMNVSTLELGDSALYLCASSVLAGGPENEQFFGPGTRLTVL.

The chain couples TRBV12-3 or TRBV12-4 to TRBJ2-5, with D possibly TRBD1 on 7 matching bases. This CDR3 has 12 residues. The ends were cut back, 7 bases at V and 5 bases at J, with 11 bases in the middle. CDR3 protein: CASNPGGETQYF. DNA for the CDR3: TGTGCCAGCAACCCAGGGGGGGAGACCCAGTACTTC.